This is a list of T cell receptor beta chains from one sample in a study of blood T cell repertoires in COVID-19. Data came from immunoSEQ multiplex PCR; TCRdb stores just in-frame clones and leaves some out. This table has 230,000 or so clones, 90% appearing once. The sample was peripheral blood. These receptors came from a woman aged 55-69 years with COVID-19, enrolled during active disease. The CDR3 runs from the conserved cysteine through the conserved F or W. The order of the fields is V gene, D gene, clone size, J gene, CDR3 protein, CDR3 DNA. The D gene is left open where the match is weak. Not every row has a clone size; where given, it reads once, few, many or a size class.

TRBV7-2	-	once	TRBJ1-3	CASSPGGRGSGNTIYF	TGTGCCAGCAGCCCAGGCGGACGGGGCTCTGGAAACACCATATATTTT
TRBV18	-	once	TRBJ1-3	CASSPGWTDGNTIYF	TGTGCCAGCTCACCAGGGTGGACAGATGGAAACACCATATATTTT
TRBV7-9	-	-	TRBJ1-4	CASSFGRVGEKLFF	TGTGCCAGCAGCTTCGGCAGGGTAGGGGAAAAACTGTTTTTT
TRBV19	TRBD1	-	TRBJ2-7	CASSLQGESYEQYF	TGTGCCAGTAGTTTGCAGGGGGAATCCTACGAGCAGTACTTC
TRBV6-2/TRBV6-3	TRBD1	-	TRBJ1-5	CASSYPSGQGESNQPQHF	TGTGCCAGCAGTTACCCCTCTGGACAGGGAGAAAGCAATCAGCCCCAGCATTTT
TRBV5-8	TRBD2	-	TRBJ2-2	CASSLLTSGGPNTGELFF	TGTGCCAGCAGCTTGTTGACTAGCGGGGGGCCTAACACCGGGGAGCTGTTTTTT
TRBV14	-	once	TRBJ2-7	CASRDSGSYEQYF	TGTGCCAGCAGGGACTCCGGCTCCTACGAGCAGTACTTC
TRBV15	-	-	TRBJ2-2	CATSRDPTDTGELFF	TGTGCCACCAGCAGAGATCCCACGGACACCGGGGAGCTGTTTTTT
TRBV4-3	-	-	TRBJ1-4	CASSQDVGRVGEKLFF	TGCGCCAGCAGCCAAGACGTAGGCAGGGTAGGTGAAAAACTGTTTTTT
TRBV18	TRBD2	-	TRBJ2-2	CASSPQLGGSTGELFF	TGTGCCAGCTCACCCCAACTGGGCGGGAGCACCGGGGAGCTGTTTTTT
TRBV5-6	TRBD1	few	TRBJ1-2	CASRGQNYGYTF	TGTGCCAGCAGGGGACAGAACTATGGCTACACCTTC
TRBV29-1	TRBD1	few	TRBJ1-1	CSVGKTGDTEAFF	TGCAGCGTTGGAAAGACAGGGGACACTGAAGCTTTCTTT
TRBV18	TRBD1	-	TRBJ1-6	CASSTTTGQAPSPLHF	TGTGCCAGCTCAACTACAACGGGACAGGCCCCTTCACCCCTCCACTTT
TRBV19	TRBD1	-	TRBJ1-2	CASLKDRDYGYTF	TGTGCCAGCCTTAAGGACAGGGACTATGGCTACACCTTC
TRBV7-8	TRBD1	-	TRBJ1-1	CASSPKKGQLNTEAFF	TGTGCCAGCAGCCCCAAAAAGGGACAGCTGAACACTGAAGCTTTCTTT
TRBV19	TRBD1	-	TRBJ1-2	CASSPDRTYGYTF	TGTGCCAGTAGCCCGGACAGGACCTATGGCTACACCTTC
TRBV15	TRBD1	-	TRBJ2-7	CATSRRQGSYEQYF	TGTGCCACCAGCAGAAGACAGGGGAGCTACGAGCAGTACTTC